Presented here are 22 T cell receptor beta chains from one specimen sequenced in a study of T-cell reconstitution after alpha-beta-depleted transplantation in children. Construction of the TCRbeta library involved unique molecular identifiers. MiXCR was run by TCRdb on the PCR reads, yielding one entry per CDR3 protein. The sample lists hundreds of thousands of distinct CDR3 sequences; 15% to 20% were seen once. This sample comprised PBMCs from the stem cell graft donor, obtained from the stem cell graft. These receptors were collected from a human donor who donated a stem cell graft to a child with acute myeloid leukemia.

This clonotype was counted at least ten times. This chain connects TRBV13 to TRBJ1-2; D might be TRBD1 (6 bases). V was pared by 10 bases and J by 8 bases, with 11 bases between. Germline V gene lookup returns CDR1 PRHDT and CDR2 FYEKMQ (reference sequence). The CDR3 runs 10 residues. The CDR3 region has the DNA TGTGCCATCCCAGGGGTCGGCTACACCTTC. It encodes CAIPGVGYTF.

Written as DNA, the CDR3 is TGCAGTGCTAGTTACGGGGGCGTCTACAATGAGCAGTTCTTC. This codes for CSASYGGVYNEQFF. The chain employs TRBV20-1 and TRBJ2-1; D could derive from TRBD1 or TRBD2 (6 bases each). CDR1 and CDR2 from the germline V gene are DFQATT and SNEGSKA (reference sequence). Trimming removed 3 bases from V and 3 bases from J, with 12 bases in between. The CDR3 runs 14 residues.

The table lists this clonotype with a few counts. The CDR3 spells CASSLYRATYEQYF. In DNA form, the CDR3 reads TGTGCCAGCAGCTTATACAGGGCTACCTACGAGCAGTACTTC. The rearrangement links TRBV7-2 to TRBJ2-7; a possible D gene is TRBD1 (6 bases). This CDR3 has 14 amino acids. The V end lost 2 bases, the J end lost 2 bases, and 10 bases lay between the germline ends. Germline V lookup: CDR1 SGHTA, CDR2 FQGNSA.

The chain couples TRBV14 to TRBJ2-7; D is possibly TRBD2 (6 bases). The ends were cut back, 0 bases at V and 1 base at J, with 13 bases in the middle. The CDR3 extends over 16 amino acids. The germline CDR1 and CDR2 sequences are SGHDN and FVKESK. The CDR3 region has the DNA TGTGCCAGCAGCCAAGAAGCAGGAGGGGATTCCTACGAGCAGTACTTC. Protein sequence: CASSQEAGGDSYEQYF.

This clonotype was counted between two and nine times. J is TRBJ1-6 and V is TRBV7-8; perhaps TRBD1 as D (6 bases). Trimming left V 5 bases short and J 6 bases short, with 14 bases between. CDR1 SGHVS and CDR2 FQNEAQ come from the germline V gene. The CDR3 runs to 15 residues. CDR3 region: CASSPQGLGNSPLHF. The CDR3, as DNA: TGTGCCAGCAGCCCGCAGGGGCTTGGTAATTCACCCCTCCACTTT.

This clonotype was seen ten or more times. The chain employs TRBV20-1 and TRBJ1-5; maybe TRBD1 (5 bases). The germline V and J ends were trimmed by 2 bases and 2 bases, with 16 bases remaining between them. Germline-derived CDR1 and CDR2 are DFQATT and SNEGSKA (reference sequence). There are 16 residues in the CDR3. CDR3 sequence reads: CSARLRQGGGNQPQHF. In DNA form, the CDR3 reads TGCAGTGCTAGATTGAGGCAGGGAGGTGGCAATCAGCCCCAGCATTTT.

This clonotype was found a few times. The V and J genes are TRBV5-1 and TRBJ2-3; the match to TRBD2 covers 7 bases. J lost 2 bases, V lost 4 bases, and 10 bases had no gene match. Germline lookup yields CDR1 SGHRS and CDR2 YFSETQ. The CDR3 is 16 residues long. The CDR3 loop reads CASSAIGGGDTDTQYF. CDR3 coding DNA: TGCGCCAGCAGCGCCATCGGCGGGGGAGACACAGATACGCAGTATTTT.

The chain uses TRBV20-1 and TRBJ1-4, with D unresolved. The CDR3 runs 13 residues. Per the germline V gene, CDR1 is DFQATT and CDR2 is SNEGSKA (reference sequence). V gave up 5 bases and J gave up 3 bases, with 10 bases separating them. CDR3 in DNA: TGCAGTGCTTCTGGGCCTTCTAATGAAAAACTGTTTTTT. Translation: CSASGPSNEKLFF.

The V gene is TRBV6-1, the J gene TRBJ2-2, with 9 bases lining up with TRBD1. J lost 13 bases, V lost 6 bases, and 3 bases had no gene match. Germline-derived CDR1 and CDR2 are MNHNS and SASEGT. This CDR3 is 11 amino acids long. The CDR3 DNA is TGTGCCAGCAGAACAGGGGGCGGGCTGTTTTTT. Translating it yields CASRTGGGLFF.

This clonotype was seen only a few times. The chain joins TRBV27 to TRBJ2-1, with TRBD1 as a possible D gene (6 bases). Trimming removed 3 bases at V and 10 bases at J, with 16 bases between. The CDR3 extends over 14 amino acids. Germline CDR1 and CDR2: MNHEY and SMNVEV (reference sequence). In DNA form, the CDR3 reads TGTGCCAGCAGTTTCGAGGGGGACCCGAGAGAGCAGTTCTTC. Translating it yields CASSFEGDPREQFF.

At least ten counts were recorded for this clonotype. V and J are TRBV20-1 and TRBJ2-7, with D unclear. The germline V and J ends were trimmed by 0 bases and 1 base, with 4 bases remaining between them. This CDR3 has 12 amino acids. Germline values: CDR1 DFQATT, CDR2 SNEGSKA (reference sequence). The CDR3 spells CSARDQSYEQYF. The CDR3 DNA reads TGCAGTGCTAGAGATCAGTCCTACGAGCAGTACTTC.

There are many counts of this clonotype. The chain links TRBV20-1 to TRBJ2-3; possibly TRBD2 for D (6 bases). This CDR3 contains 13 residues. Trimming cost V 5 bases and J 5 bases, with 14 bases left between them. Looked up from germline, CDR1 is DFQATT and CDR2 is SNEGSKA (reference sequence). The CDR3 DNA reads TGCAGTGCTGGAATGGGGGGTATAGATACGCAGTATTTT. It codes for CSAGMGGIDTQYF.

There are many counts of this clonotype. The CDR3 is CASSVTESTYEQYF. In nucleotides, the CDR3 is TGTGCCAGCAGTGTGACGGAGTCAACCTACGAGCAGTACTTC. The chain carries TRBV12-3 or TRBV12-4 and TRBJ2-7, with no clear D. Trimming took 5 bases from V and 2 from J, leaving 13 bases between them. This CDR3 is 14 amino acids long.

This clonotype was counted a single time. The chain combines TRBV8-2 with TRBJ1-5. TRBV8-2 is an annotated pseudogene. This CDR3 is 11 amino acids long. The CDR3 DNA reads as TGTGGGGAACAAAGCAATCAGCCCCAGCATTTT. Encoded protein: CGEQSNQPQHF.

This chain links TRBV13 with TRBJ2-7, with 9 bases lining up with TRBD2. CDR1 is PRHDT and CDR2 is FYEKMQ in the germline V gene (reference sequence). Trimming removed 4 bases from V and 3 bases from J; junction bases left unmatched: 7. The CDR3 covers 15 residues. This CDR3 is CASSYRTSENYEQYV. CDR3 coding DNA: TGTGCCAGCAGCTACCGGACTAGCGAAAACTACGAGCAGTACGTC.

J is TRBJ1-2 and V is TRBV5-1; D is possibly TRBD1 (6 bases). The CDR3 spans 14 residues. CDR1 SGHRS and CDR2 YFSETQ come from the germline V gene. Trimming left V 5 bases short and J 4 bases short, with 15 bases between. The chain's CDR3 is CASSYGGRSYGYTF. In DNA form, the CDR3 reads TGCGCCAGCAGTTACGGGGGGCGAAGCTATGGCTACACCTTC.

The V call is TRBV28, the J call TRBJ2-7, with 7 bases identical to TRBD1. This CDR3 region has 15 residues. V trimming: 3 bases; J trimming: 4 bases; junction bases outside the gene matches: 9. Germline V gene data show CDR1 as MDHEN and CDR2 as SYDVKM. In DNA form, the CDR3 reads TGTGCCAGCAGTTTGAGGACAGGCAAACCTTACGAGCAGTACTTC. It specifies CASSLRTGKPYEQYF.

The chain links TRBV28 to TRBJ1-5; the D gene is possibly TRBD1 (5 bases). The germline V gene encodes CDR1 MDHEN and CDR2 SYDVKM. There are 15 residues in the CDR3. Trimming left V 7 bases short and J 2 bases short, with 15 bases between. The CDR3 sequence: CASNPQGAGNQPQHF. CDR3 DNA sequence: TGTGCCAGCAACCCTCAAGGGGCCGGCAATCAGCCCCAGCATTTT.

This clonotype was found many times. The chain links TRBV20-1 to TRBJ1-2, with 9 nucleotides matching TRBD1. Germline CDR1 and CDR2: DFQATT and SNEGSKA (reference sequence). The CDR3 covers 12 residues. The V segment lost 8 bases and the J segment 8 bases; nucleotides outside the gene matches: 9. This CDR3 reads CSSSGTGYGYTF. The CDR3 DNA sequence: TGCAGTTCCTCCGGGACAGGGTACGGCTACACCTTC.

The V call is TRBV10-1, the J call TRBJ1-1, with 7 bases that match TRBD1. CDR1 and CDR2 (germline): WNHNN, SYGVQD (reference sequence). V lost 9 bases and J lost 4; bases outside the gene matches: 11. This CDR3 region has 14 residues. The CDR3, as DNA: TGCGCCAGTGAGGCAGGAGGGGGCCGCACTGAAGCTTTCTTT. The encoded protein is CASEAGGGRTEAFF.

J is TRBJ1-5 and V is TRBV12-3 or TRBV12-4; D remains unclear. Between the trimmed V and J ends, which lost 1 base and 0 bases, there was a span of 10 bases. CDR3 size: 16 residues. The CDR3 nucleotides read TGTGCCAGCAGTTTAGACGGGAGGCATAGCAATCAGCCCCAGCATTTT. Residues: CASSLDGRHSNQPQHF.

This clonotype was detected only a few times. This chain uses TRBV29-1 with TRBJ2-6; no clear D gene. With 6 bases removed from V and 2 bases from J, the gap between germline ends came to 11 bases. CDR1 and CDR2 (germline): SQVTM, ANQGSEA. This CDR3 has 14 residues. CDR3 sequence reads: CSVPGPPGANVLTF. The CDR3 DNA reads TGCAGCGTCCCCGGGCCTCCTGGGGCCAACGTCCTGACTTTC.